This TCR beta chain was found in a study of T cell responses to AZD1222 COVID-19 vaccine. Germline V CDR1 and CDR2: LNHNV, YYDKDF (reference sequence). The CDR3 covers 19 residues. Losses at the gene ends were 1 base for V and 1 base for J; bases not matched to a gene: 8. The study's findings and limits: Reports indicate that nearly half of spike-specific TCRs are directed at unmutated variant regions. An increase in Spike-specific TCR breadth and depth was observed after two AZD1222 doses. It was only 6 or 7 AZD1222 recipients who were seropositive at baseline.

TCRdb's copy holds only in-frame clones and misses some; the assay was immunoSEQ multiplex PCR. The sample shows 200,000 or so clones, almost 95% of them seen only once. As regards this clone: The antigen remains undetermined.

V and J are TRBV15 and TRBJ2-7; 15 bases agree with TRBD2. The sequence derives from an adult in good health. The sample in question was peripheral blood, obtained on day 0 of AZD1222 vaccination. CDR3 residues: CATSRVGTSGRPLSYEQYF. In DNA, the CDR3 is TGTGCCACCAGCAGAGTTGGGACTAGCGGGAGGCCGCTATCCTACGAGCAGTACTTC.